The following is a T cell receptor (beta chain) sequence with its context. This clone was found a few times. Its antigen specificity is not known. Per-nucleotide qualities are absent, and no much larger clonotype sits a single base away. This sample was included in a study of cytomegalovirus exposure and HLA in healthy donors (dated by TCRdb to about 2017). Concerning the study at large: An earlier analysis of roughly 570 of the donors reported about 260 Gb of sequence data and around 100 million unique TCR beta sequences obtained from some 170 million T cells. An early release covering more than 500 HLA-typed donors comprised roughly 300 gigabases of sequencing data and around 80 million unique TCR sequences. Of the roughly 390 genotyped donors, over 70% fell in the genetic ancestry cluster associated with self-reported Caucasian donors. The study aimed to test whether cataloging public T cell receptors could reveal signatures of past pathogen exposure. Using immunosequencing, the study profiled T cell repertoires from 500 to 800 subjects and related those repertoires to cytomegalovirus serostatus. A separate validation cohort of more than 100 different subjects was used in addition to the approximately 610-subject first cohort. The study combined high-throughput TCR immunosequencing, statistical association of individual TCRs with disease status, and machine learning to predict cytomegalovirus infection status. A later analysis re-analyzed previously published TCR beta repertoires from 650 to 800 donors and added high-resolution HLA genotyping to study TCR occurrence patterns. Rather than using new phenotypic data, the later analysis identified candidate immune exposures from TCR beta sequences and from how often those sequences occurred across donors. To decide whether each TCR beta V gene segment behaved as functional or pseudogenic, an earlier analysis of some 540 of the donors relied on high-throughput TCR beta sequencing. Donor age, sex, ethnicity and CMV serostatus were collected together with the repertoire data. In a later genetic analysis, genome-wide SNP genotypes for 398 of the 666 donors were used, and that subset was treated as a discovery cohort. All discovery cohort repertoires had been generated on a single sequencing platform. Both class I and class II loci were covered by HLA typing, at four-digit resolution. The number of typed donors differed by locus: 629-630 for A, B, C, DRB1 and DQB1; about 520 for DQA1; 606 for DPA1; and around 470 for DPB1. A handful of DR-DQ haplotypes were treated as single units for association and clustering because of strong linkage in the cohort. On average, about 240,000 unique TCR beta nucleotide sequences were sequenced per donor among roughly 430 genotyped donors of the cohort, with 15% to 20% of those sequences being non-productive.

Library preparation used the immunoSEQ multiplex PCR assay. A mixture of 60 forward primers for TCR Vbeta segments and 13 reverse primers for TCR Jbeta segments was used in the multiplex PCR. The CDR3 region of rearranged TCR beta genes was amplified from genomic DNA with a multiplex PCR assay. The amplified TCR beta libraries were sequenced on the Illumina HiSeq System as 87-base-pair reads. For the original study's pipeline: A later analysis counted about 80 million unique TCR beta chains across the 666 repertoires, and approximately 11 million of these chains were shared by at least two donors. Raw reads were error-corrected and collapsed into unique sequences by a nearest-neighbor algorithm in which closely related sequences were merged to remove PCR and sequencing errors. V, D and J gene segments were assigned by aligning CDR3 sequences to IMGT reference sequences. For a sequence to be retained, at least a six-nucleotide match to both a V gene segment and a J gene segment was required. A rearrangement counted as productive if the CDR3 had no stop codons and remained in frame with V and J, and every other rearrangement counted as non-productive. CDR3 was defined by IMGT convention, running from the second conserved V-encoded cysteine to the conserved J-encoded phenylalanine. Sequences without an unambiguous match to a single V gene segment were excluded from the earlier analysis of 587 of the donors. An earlier analysis of almost 600 of the donors classified V segments as functional when productive rearrangements were above 56.7% and as segregating when the standard deviation between donors was above 5%. A statistical classification framework was developed to diagnose cytomegalovirus status using the catalog of TCR beta chain sequences. V and J gene assignment, in a later analysis, came from comparing TCR nucleotide sequences with IMGT/GENE-DB human TR gene sequences. Using the TCRdist pipeline, a later analysis assigned CDR3 sequences along with most-parsimonious VDJ recombination scenarios. In a later analysis, every TCR beta chain was defined by the combination of its CDR3 amino acid sequence and its V-gene family, and reads without a unique V-gene family were dropped. As a way to deal with suspected cross-contamination and a sequencing artifact, a later analysis dropped under 600 nucleotide sequences that were highly shared and had low generation probability. A later analysis calculated a clonal expansion index for each public chain from normalized within-repertoire ranks of inferred template counts. A later analysis computed generation probabilities with a VDJ recombination model fitted to out-of-frame rearrangements, and checked the results against IGoR. A later analysis scored TCR-TCR, TCR-HLA and TCR-CMV co-occurrence with hypergeometric tests, applying a repertoire-size bias correction to TCR pairs. To estimate false discovery rates, a later analysis permuted the HLA or CMV assignments 20 times. In a later analysis, co-occurring TCRs were grouped with DBSCAN, and TCRdist sequence similarity was added when clustering was performed within HLA-allele-positive subsets. Repertoires with fewer than 30,000 or more than 120,000 public chains were left out of co-occurrence clustering, as were five repertoires with anomalous nucleotide sharing. What TCRdb holds here is the immuneACCESS table cut down to in-frame rearrangements. Part of the clones is not present; checked against another copy, under half of the missing clones reflect an unresolved V gene, and the others are unexplained. V, J and clone size reflect that table, while D and trimming were determined from the DNA. In all, the sample holds fewer than 150,000 clones, and about 79% of those were seen once. 2.5% to 3% of the sample goes to the ten largest clones.

The cohort comprised around 690 healthy bone marrow donors. At the time of sampling, every cohort member was nominally healthy, though immune exposures that went unrecorded were likely present. The donor was CMV seronegative and was included in the group of a few hundred seronegative cohort members. Every donor gave a peripheral blood sample, and the peripheral blood mononuclear cells from that sample were used for TCR beta sequencing. The Qiagen DNeasy Blood Extraction Kit was used to extract genomic DNA from the blood cell samples. From its cysteine to its phenylalanine, the CDR3 spans 13 amino acids. CDR3 DNA is the only sequence kept; it has 39 bases, read in frame from the first base. From the germline V gene, CDR1 is MDHEN and CDR2 is SYDVKM. The V and J ends are trimmed by 5 bases and 4 bases, leaving 9 bases between them. What the work shows at the level of the full study, not this receptor alone: In vitro tests confirmed that three of the cytomegalovirus-associated TCR beta chains recognize cytomegalovirus antigens. For the cohort, immune exposure information was limited to CMV serostatus. In a later analysis, HLA-associated TCR beta chains showed more clonal expansion and lower generation probabilities than non-associated chains that were equally common. Strong co-occurrence of HLA alleles, especially DR and DQ, made assigning TCR associations to individual alleles difficult. A group of highly shared sequence variants was considered likely to be a technical artifact of the sequencing pipeline. The authors suggested that the approach could potentially be extended to other disease states and immunological phenotypes. In a later analysis, TCR association rates were found to vary across HLA loci, with the most associated TCRs seen for DRB1 alleles and the fewest for HLA-C alleles. Correlated functional status among segregating V segments might be attributable to linkage disequilibrium, but an unknown experimental factor could not be ruled out. Most CMV-associated TCR beta chains appeared to be HLA-restricted in a later analysis, and the HLA associations seemed to be driven largely by CMV exposure. Several of the top co-occurrence clusters appeared to be linked to parvovirus B19, influenza, CMV and Epstein-Barr virus, according to a later analysis. In an earlier analysis of about 540 of the donors, most TCR beta V segments were observed in productive rearrangements about 87% or about 30% of the time, broadly matching IMGT annotations. Because counts were too low, 15 to 20 rarely observed V segments, including chromosome 9 orphons, were excluded from the earlier analysis of about 500 of the donors. HLA typing was unavailable for some donors at each locus, so association tests used only the typed subset. V-gene and J-gene trimming of TCR beta chains was associated with a missense DCLRE1C variant in a later genetic analysis, and the association was replicated in an independent cohort. Only TCR beta chains were sequenced in this cohort, and the absence of alpha or paired-chain data limited detectable features. A further reported finding was that TCR beta sequences accurately predicted the HLA-A and HLA-B alleles for most subjects in the first cohort. Most TCR sequences were observed very rarely across donors, whereas some public TCRs were present in many individuals. Roughly uniform sequencing depth across donors was assumed in presence/absence analyses, although this assumption may not hold. In a later analysis, about 17,000 TCR beta sequences were associated with specific HLA alleles at a false discovery rate of 0.05. In a later genetic analysis, fewer N-insertions in productive TCRs were reported among donors in an Asian-associated ancestry cluster than the approximately 670-donor mean. Cytomegalovirus status was reported to be diagnosed by the classifier with high specificity and sensitivity in both the original and validation cohorts. Some IMGT-functional V segments, including TRBV6-2 and TRBV6-3, could not be told apart with the 87-base-pair reads, so those segments were excluded. The study gave a list of 150 to 200 TCR beta chains associated with cytomegalovirus.

The sequence is built from TRBV28 and TRBJ2-1, with the D gene too uncertain to name. The specimen was PBMCs. This TCR came from a male donor in good health and CMV-seronegative. The CDR3 in this case is CASSPDSYNEQFF. The DNA sequence is TGTGCCAGCAGTCCCGACTCTTACAATGAGCAGTTCTTC.